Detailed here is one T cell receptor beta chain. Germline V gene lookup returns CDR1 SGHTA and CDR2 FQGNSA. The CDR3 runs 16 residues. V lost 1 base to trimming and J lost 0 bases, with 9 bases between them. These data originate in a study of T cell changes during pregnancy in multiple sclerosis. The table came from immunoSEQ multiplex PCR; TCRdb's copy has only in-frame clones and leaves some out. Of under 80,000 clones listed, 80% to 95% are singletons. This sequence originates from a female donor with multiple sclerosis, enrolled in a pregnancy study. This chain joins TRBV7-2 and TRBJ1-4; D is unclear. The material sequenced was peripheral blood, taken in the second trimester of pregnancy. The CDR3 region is CASSLVPGSTNEKLFF. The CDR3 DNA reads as TGTGCCAGCAGCTTAGTACCGGGTTCAACTAATGAAAAACTGTTTTTT. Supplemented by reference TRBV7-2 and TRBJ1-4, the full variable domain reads GAGVSQSPSNKVTEKGKDVELRCDPISGHTALYWYRQSLGQGLEFLIYFQGNSAPDKSGLPSDRFSAERTGGSVSTLTIQRTQQEDSAVYLCASSLVPGSTNEKLFFGSGTQLSVL.